These 26 T cell receptor beta chains share one sample of origin, sequenced in a study of response to subunit inactivated influenza vaccine. TCRdb ran MiXCR on the RT-PCR reads and lists one entry per CDR3 protein. The sample carries over 150,000 distinct CDR3 sequences, roughly 14% recorded once. This sample comprised CD8+ T cells sorted from PBMCs, obtained approximately 5 days after vaccination. These TCRs come from a man aged 45-65 years who received an inactivated influenza vaccine.

The chain couples TRBV7-8 to TRBJ2-7, with 7 bases identical to TRBD1. This CDR3 contains 14 residues. Germline CDR1 SGHVS, CDR2 FQNEAQ. The J segment lost 6 bases and the V segment lost 2 bases, leaving 7 bases of the junction unmatched. CDR3 loop: CASSLRGPGPEQYF. CDR3 sequence (DNA): TGTGCCAGCAGCTTAAGGGGGCCAGGGCCCGAGCAGTACTTC.

This clonotype appeared many times. The V gene is TRBV12-3 or TRBV12-4, the J gene TRBJ1-2; no reliable D call. The CDR3 contains 14 residues. V lost 0 bases, J lost 8 bases, and 13 bases lay in between. This chain's CDR3 is CASSLASSAVGYTF. The CDR3 region has the DNA TGTGCCAGCAGTTTAGCGTCGTCGGCGGTAGGCTACACCTTC.

This clonotype was found a few times. The chain uses TRBV20-1 and TRBJ2-2; 7 bases fit TRBD1. J lost 0 bases, V lost 6 bases, and 13 bases had no gene match. The CDR3 is made up of 17 amino acids. Per the germline V gene, CDR1 is DFQATT and CDR2 is SNEGSKA (reference sequence). CDR3 amino acids: CSAEYILTGPNTGELFF. The CDR3 DNA follows: TGCAGTGCCGAATATATACTGACAGGGCCGAACACCGGGGAGCTGTTTTTT.

The chain recombines TRBV25-1 with TRBJ2-2; D unresolved. Between the trimmed V and J ends, which lost 7 bases and 5 bases, there was a span of 8 bases. The CDR3 consists of 12 residues. Germline V gives CDR1 MGHDK, CDR2 SYGVNS. The CDR3 sequence: CASTSKTGELFF. Here the CDR3 DNA reads TGTGCCAGCACGAGTAAAACCGGGGAGCTGTTTTTT. Complete variable domain (other parts from reference TRBV25-1 and TRBJ2-2): EADIYQTPRYLVIGTGKKITLECSQTMGHDKMYWYQQDPGMELHLIHYSYGVNSTEKGDLSSESTVSRIRTEHFPLTLESARPSHTSQYLCASTSKTGELFFGEGSRLTVL.

V and J are TRBV5-1 and TRBJ2-1, with 12 nucleotides matching TRBD1. Germline V gene lookup returns CDR1 SGHRS and CDR2 YFSETQ. The CDR3 is 16 amino acids. After removal of 0 bases from V and 5 bases from J, the junction contained 3 bases not matched to a gene. CDR3 bases: TGCGCCAGCAGCTTGGGGGACAGGGGGCTCCACAATGAGCAGTTCTTC. It encodes CASSLGDRGLHNEQFF.

The rearrangement joins TRBV15 to TRBJ2-5, with D possibly TRBD1 on 6 matching bases. This CDR3 is 15 amino acids long. With 3 bases removed from V and 5 bases from J, the gap between germline ends came to 16 bases. Germline V CDR1 and CDR2: LNHNV, YYDKDF (reference sequence). The CDR3 sequence is CATSSAQGYLETQYF. CDR3 nucleotide sequence: TGTGCCACCAGCAGCGCACAGGGTTACTTGGAGACCCAGTACTTC.

The V call is TRBV5-4, the J call TRBJ2-5, with TRBD2 identical over 10 bases. Losses at the gene ends were 2 bases for V and 3 bases for J; bases not matched to a gene: 4. Germline CDR1 and CDR2: SGHNT and YYREEE (reference sequence). This CDR3 contains 15 residues. As DNA, the CDR3 is TGTGCCAGCAGCTTTTGGACTAGCGGAAAAGAGACCCAGTACTTC. This encodes CASSFWTSGKETQYF.

In this sample, this clonotype turned up many times. This chain links TRBV11-2 with TRBJ2-3; 10 positions match TRBD1. Germline lookup yields CDR1 SGHAT and CDR2 FQNNGV. CDR3 size: 15 residues. Trimming took 5 bases from V and 3 from J; bases not matched to a gene: 5. The CDR3 sequence is CASSPRTGGTDTQYF. The DNA for the CDR3 is TGTGCCAGCAGCCCCCGGACAGGGGGAACAGATACGCAGTATTTT.

This clonotype was counted between two and nine times. The chain recombines TRBV12-3 or TRBV12-4 with TRBJ1-2, with TRBD1 as a possible D gene (6 bases). CDR3 length: 13 amino acids. The germline V and J ends were trimmed by 4 bases and 8 bases, with 14 bases remaining between them. The DNA for the CDR3 is TGTGCCAGCAGTTCACAGGGAATGGGGGGCTACACCTTC. Residues: CASSSQGMGGYTF.

This rearrangement joins TRBV12-3 or TRBV12-4 to TRBJ2-7; D uncertain. Trimming removed 6 bases at V and 6 bases at J, with 18 bases between. CDR3 length equals 14 residues. The chain's CDR3 is CASSPSRPSVEQYF. CDR3 bases: TGTGCCAGCAGCCCCTCAAGGCCTTCCGTCGAGCAGTACTTC.

The sample holds a few counts of this clonotype. V and J are TRBV12-3 or TRBV12-4 and TRBJ1-2; weak D call: TRBD1 (5 bases). The length of the CDR3 is 13 residues. The V end was cut by 3 bases, the J end by 5 bases, with 10 bases between. CDR3 amino acids: CASSFTTAYGYTF. As DNA, the CDR3 is TGTGCCAGCAGTTTCACGACAGCATATGGCTACACCTTC.

The V call is TRBV23-1, the J call TRBJ1-4; possibly TRBD1 for D (5 bases). TRBV23-1 is marked as an open reading frame, function uncertain. Trimming removed 0 bases from V and 5 bases from J, with 16 bases in between. The CDR3 spans 17 residues. As DNA, the CDR3 is TGCGCCAGCAGTCAATCGTTCCTCGGGGGAGTGAATGAAAAACTGTTTTTT. Protein: CASSQSFLGGVNEKLFF.

This clonotype was found a few times. The chain uses TRBV7-2 and TRBJ2-7, with a tentative D call TRBD2 (5 bases). In germline, CDR1 is SGHTA, CDR2 FQGNSA. Trimming removed 4 bases at V and 3 bases at J, with 13 bases between. The CDR3 sequence is 14 residues long. Here the CDR3 reads CASSSNPGNYEQYF. In DNA, the CDR3 is TGTGCCAGCAGCTCTAATCCGGGGAACTACGAGCAGTACTTC.

The V and J genes are TRBV29-1 and TRBJ2-1, with 7 nucleotides matching TRBD2. Germline loops: CDR1 SQVTM, CDR2 ANQGSEA. This CDR3 comprises 16 residues. J gave up 5 bases and V 6 bases, and 16 bases lay outside the gene matches. The CDR3 here is CSVPPTAGVLDNEQFF. In nucleotides, the CDR3 is TGCAGCGTCCCCCCTACGGCGGGAGTGTTAGACAATGAGCAGTTCTTC.

This clonotype was recorded a few times. The V and J genes are TRBV2 and TRBJ1-1; possibly TRBD1 for D (5 bases). The CDR3 is made up of 13 amino acids. Trimming left V 1 base short and J 4 bases short, with 7 bases between. Germline V gene data show CDR1 as SNHLY and CDR2 as FYNNEI. CDR3 bases: TGTGCCAGCAGTGAAGGCAGGGCCACTGAAGCTTTCTTT. Translated: CASSEGRATEAFF.

The chain is built from TRBV6-6 and TRBJ2-2; D is unclear. The CDR3 extends over 13 amino acids. Germline CDR1 is MNHNY and CDR2 is SVGAGI (reference sequence). Trimming stripped 1 base from V and 7 bases from J, with 7 bases between. DNA of the CDR3: TGTGCCAGCAGTTACTATCGTGTCGGGGAGCTGTTTTTT. Protein: CASSYYRVGELFF.

This clonotype was recorded a few times. The V call is TRBV6-1, the J call TRBJ1-3; TRBD1 matches at 7 bases. J was trimmed by 1 base and V by 1 base; bases with no gene match: 4. CDR3 length equals 16 residues. Germline assignment: CDR1 MNHNS and CDR2 SASEGT. CDR3 DNA: TGTGCCAGCAGTGAAGTTGTGACAGGGTCTGGAAACACCATATATTTT. Translated: CASSEVVTGSGNTIYF.

The chain has TRBV4-2 and TRBJ1-1; D ambiguous. The CDR3 has 14 amino acids. V was pared by 1 base and J by 3 bases, with 9 bases between. Germline V gene sequence: CDR1 LGHNA, CDR2 YNFKEQ. CDR3 protein: CASSQGGSDTEAFF. The CDR3, as DNA: TGTGCCAGCAGCCAAGGGGGATCCGACACTGAAGCTTTCTTT.

There are a few counts of this clonotype. The chain combines TRBV5-1 with TRBJ2-1; possibly TRBD1 for D (6 bases). V lost 0 bases, J lost 6 bases, and 10 bases lay in between. This CDR3 region has 14 residues. Germline CDR1 and CDR2: SGHRS and YFSETQ. DNA of the CDR3: TGCGCCAGCAGCTTGGCCGTAGGGGGCAATGAGCAGTTCTTC. Translation: CASSLAVGGNEQFF.

This chain connects TRBV10-2 to TRBJ2-7; 10 bases are a match to TRBD1. The J segment lost 3 bases and the V segment lost 4 bases, leaving 3 bases of the junction unmatched. From germline, CDR1 is WSHSY and CDR2 SAAADI. The CDR3 length is 14 residues. CDR3 DNA sequence: TGCGCCAGCAGTGCGGGACAGGGGCACTACGAGCAGTACTTC. This encodes CASSAGQGHYEQYF.

There are a few counts of this clonotype. The V and J genes are TRBV9 and TRBJ2-2; a weak D match, TRBD2 (6 bases). CDR1 SGDLS and CDR2 YYNGEE come from the germline V gene. Between the trimmed V and J ends, which lost 5 bases and 10 bases, there was a span of 24 bases. The CDR3 is 16 residues long. The CDR3 DNA follows: TGTGCCAGCAGGGGACTGGCAGCCGGCAACTTCGAGGAGCTGTTTTTT. It is translated as CASRGLAAGNFEELFF.

This clonotype has a count of ten or more. The rearrangement uses TRBV29-1 and TRBJ1-5, with no clear D. The CDR3 length is 13 residues. Trimming took 4 bases from V and 3 from J, leaving 10 bases between them. The germline V gene encodes CDR1 SQVTM and CDR2 ANQGSEA. The CDR3 DNA follows: TGCAGCGTTGGACCGGGGATCAATCAGCCCCAGCATTTT. As protein: CSVGPGINQPQHF. Filled out from reference TRBV29-1 and TRBJ1-5, the complete variable domain reads SAVISQKPSRDICQRGTSLTIQCQVDSQVTMMFWYRQQPGQSLTLIATANQGSEATYESGFVIDKFPISRPNLTFSTLTVSNMSPEDSSIYLCSVGPGINQPQHFGDGTRLSIL.

In its sample, this clonotype was seen a few times. V gene TRBV6-5 combines with J gene TRBJ1-6; D remains unclear. Trimming left V 0 bases short and J 5 bases short, with 8 bases between. Germline V gene sequence: CDR1 MNHEY, CDR2 SVGAGI. The CDR3 has 15 amino acids. CDR3 DNA sequence: TGTGCCAGCAGTTACTCACGGGGAGATAATTCACCCCTCCACTTT. It specifies CASSYSRGDNSPLHF.

This clonotype came up a few times. The chain uses TRBV20-1 and TRBJ2-3, with 10 bases matching TRBD2. CDR3 size: 16 residues. The trim removed 1 base at V and 5 bases at J, leaving 9 bases unmatched. The V gene's germline CDR1 is DFQATT and CDR2 SNEGSKA (reference sequence). In DNA form, the CDR3 reads TGCAGTGCTAGAGGGTGGCTAGCGGGAGTGGTAGATACGCAGTATTTT. Protein product: CSARGWLAGVVDTQYF.

The chain has TRBV28 and TRBJ2-1; no definite D call. In germline, CDR1 is MDHEN, CDR2 SYDVKM. The CDR3 runs to 15 residues. Trimming left V 1 base short and J 1 base short, with 8 bases between. The CDR3 loop is CASSLLMGSYNEQFF. CDR3 DNA: TGTGCCAGCAGTTTATTGATGGGATCCTACAATGAGCAGTTCTTC. Looking up the rest from reference TRBV28 and TRBJ2-1 gives the full variable domain: DVKVTQSSRYLVKRTGEKVFLECVQDMDHENMFWYRQDPGLGLRLIYFSYDVKMKEKGDIPEGYSVSREKKERFSLILESASTNQTSMYLCASSLLMGSYNEQFFGPGTRLTVL.

In its sample, this clonotype was seen many times. The rearrangement joins TRBV2 to TRBJ1-5; D gene ambiguous. The length of the CDR3 is 16 residues. CDR1 and CDR2 from the germline V gene are SNHLY and FYNNEI. Trimming removed 1 base at V and 3 bases at J, with 13 bases between. CDR3 DNA sequence: TGTGCCAGCAGTGAAGACTCCCCATCCCTCAATCAGCCCCAGCATTTT. Amino acid sequence: CASSEDSPSLNQPQHF.